This entry describes one T cell receptor (beta chain). This specimen belongs to a study of T cell changes during pregnancy in multiple sclerosis. Sequenced by immunoSEQ multiplex PCR; TCRdb stores in-frame clones only, minus some. The sample records 30,000 to 40,000 clones, approximately 91% being singletons. Trimming removed 5 bases from V and 2 bases from J; junction bases left unmatched: 3. The CDR3 is 14 amino acids. Germline V gene sequence: CDR1 SGHRS, CDR2 YFSETQ. The source of this sequence is a female donor in good health, enrolled as a control in a pregnancy study. The sequencing used CD4+ T cells from peripheral blood mononuclear cells, collected in the third trimester of pregnancy. The V gene is TRBV5-1, the J gene TRBJ2-5, with TRBD1 matching 10 bases. The CDR3: CASRWTGGQETQYF. In DNA form, the CDR3 reads TGCGCCAGCAGGTGGACAGGGGGGCAAGAGACCCAGTACTTC. Using reference TRBV5-1 and TRBJ2-5 for the parts outside the CDR3, the full variable domain is KAGVTQTPRYLIKTRGQQVTLSCSPISGHRSVSWYQQTPGQGLQFLFEYFSETQRNKGNFPGRFSGRQFSNSRSEMNVSTLELGDSALYLCASRWTGGQETQYFGPGTRLLVL.